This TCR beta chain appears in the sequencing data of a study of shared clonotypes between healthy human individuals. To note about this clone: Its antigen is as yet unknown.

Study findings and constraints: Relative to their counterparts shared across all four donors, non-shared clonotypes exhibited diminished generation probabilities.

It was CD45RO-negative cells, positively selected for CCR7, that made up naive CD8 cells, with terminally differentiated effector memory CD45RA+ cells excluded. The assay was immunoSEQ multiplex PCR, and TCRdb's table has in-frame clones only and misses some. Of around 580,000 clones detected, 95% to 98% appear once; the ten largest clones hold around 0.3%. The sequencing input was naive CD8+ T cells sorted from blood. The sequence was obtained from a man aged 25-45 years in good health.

The CDR3, as DNA: TGCGCCAGCACCTCAGACGGGACTAGCGGCTACGAGCAGTACTTC. Protein product: CASTSDGTSGYEQYF. V and J are TRBV4-1 and TRBJ2-7; 11 nucleotides agree with TRBD2. V was clipped by 7 bases and J by 3 bases; unmatched bases: 8. There are 15 residues in the CDR3. Germline V gives CDR1 MGHRA, CDR2 YSYEKL.